The rows below give T cell receptor beta chains drawn from one sample of a study of T cell responses to AZD1222 COVID-19 vaccine. TCRdb's table, derived via immunoSEQ multiplex PCR, lists solely in-frame clones and lacks some. The profile covers under 170,000 clones, with under 95% appearing a single time and 3% to 4% taken by the ten largest. The sequencing used peripheral blood, collected 28 days after the second AZD1222 dose. The receptors originated from an adult who received the AZD1222 COVID-19 vaccine. The CDR3 runs from the conserved cysteine through the conserved F or W. Fields, in order: clone size, V gene, D gene, J gene, CDR3 protein, CDR3 DNA. D genes are given only for firm matches. The size of a clone is reported for some rows only, either as once, few or many, or as a class for expanded clones.

size: -
V: TRBV5-1
D: -
J: TRBJ1-2
CDR3: CASGVQSVNYGYTF
DNA: TGCGCCAGCGGTGTCCAGTCTGTAAACTATGGCTACACCTTC

size: -
V: TRBV27
D: -
J: TRBJ2-7
CDR3: CASNSGTGYEQYF
DNA: TGTGCCAGCAACTCGGGGACTGGATACGAGCAGTACTTC

size: -
V: TRBV7-2
D: TRBD1
J: TRBJ2-7
CDR3: CASSPQTDRAEQYF
DNA: TGTGCCAGTAGCCCCCAAACAGACAGGGCCGAGCAGTACTTC

size: -
V: TRBV6-5
D: -
J: TRBJ1-2
CDR3: CASTEAGTFYGYTF
DNA: TGTGCCAGCACCGAGGCGGGAACTTTCTATGGCTACACCTTC

size: -
V: TRBV6-1
D: TRBD1
J: TRBJ2-3
CDR3: CASSDGQGRADTQYF
DNA: TGTGCCAGCAGTGACGGACAGGGACGGGCAGATACGCAGTATTTT

size: -
V: TRBV7-2
D: TRBD2
J: TRBJ2-7
CDR3: CASSYPLVAGAIQYF
DNA: TGTGCCAGCAGCTACCCATTAGTAGCGGGAGCCATCCAGTACTTC

size: -
V: TRBV5-1
D: TRBD2
J: TRBJ2-2
CDR3: CASSFFGLAGRAGELFF
DNA: TGCGCCAGCAGCTTTTTTGGACTAGCGGGAAGGGCCGGGGAGCTGTTTTTT

size: -
V: TRBV14
D: -
J: TRBJ1-1
CDR3: CASSLQSMNTEAFF
DNA: TGTGCCAGCAGTCTACAGAGCATGAACACTGAAGCTTTCTTT

size: -
V: TRBV30
D: -
J: TRBJ1-5
CDR3: CAWVPRGVRSNQPQHF
DNA: TGTGCCTGGGTACCCCGGGGGGTCAGGAGCAATCAGCCCCAGCATTTT

size: -
V: TRBV7-2
D: TRBD1
J: TRBJ1-4
CDR3: CASSSRTGGEKLFF
DNA: TGTGCCAGCAGCTCACGGACAGGGGGCGAAAAACTGTTTTTT

size: -
V: TRBV11-2
D: TRBD1
J: TRBJ2-7
CDR3: CASSGGTGLYEQYF
DNA: TGTGCCAGCAGCGGAGGGACAGGGCTCTACGAGCAGTACTTC

size: -
V: TRBV19
D: -
J: TRBJ2-1
CDR3: CASSVRGGTDYNEQFF
DNA: TGTGCCAGTAGTGTACGCGGTGGGACGGATTACAATGAGCAGTTCTTC

size: -
V: TRBV10-1
D: TRBD2
J: TRBJ2-7
CDR3: CASSRTSGIWASEQYF
DNA: TGCGCCAGCAGCCGAACTAGCGGGATATGGGCTTCCGAGCAGTACTTC

size: once
V: TRBV11-2
D: -
J: TRBJ2-1
CDR3: CASSATQAPDNEQFF
DNA: TGTGCCAGCAGCGCCACGCAGGCGCCAGACAATGAGCAGTTCTTC

size: -
V: TRBV4-2
D: -
J: TRBJ1-3
CDR3: CASSQDPGSNTIYF
DNA: TGTGCCAGCAGCCAAGATCCAGGAAGTAACACCATATATTTT

size: -
V: TRBV7-2
D: -
J: TRBJ2-5
CDR3: CASSFYTGGETQYF
DNA: TGTGCCAGCAGCTTCTACACGGGCGGAGAGACCCAGTACTTC

size: -
V: TRBV11-2
D: -
J: TRBJ1-5
CDR3: CASSLDSFLQPQHF
DNA: TGTGCCAGCAGCTTAGACTCCTTTCTTCAGCCCCAGCATTTT

size: -
V: TRBV7-9
D: -
J: TRBJ2-7
CDR3: CASSPGYEQYF
DNA: TGTGCCAGCAGCCCAGGATACGAGCAGTACTTC

size: -
V: TRBV24-1
D: TRBD2
J: TRBJ2-1
CDR3: CATSDQTSGIRNEQFF
DNA: TGTGCCACCAGTGATCAAACTAGCGGGATCAGGAATGAGCAGTTCTTC

size: -
V: TRBV5-1
D: TRBD1
J: TRBJ2-5
CDR3: CATAPGQGEETQYF
DNA: TGCGCCACCGCCCCGGGGCAGGGGGAAGAGACCCAGTACTTC

size: -
V: TRBV2
D: -
J: TRBJ1-5
CDR3: CASSGRTARLGNQPQHF
DNA: TGTGCCAGCAGCGGTAGGACAGCCAGATTGGGCAATCAGCCCCAGCATTTT

size: -
V: TRBV6-2/TRBV6-3
D: -
J: TRBJ1-5
CDR3: CASSSGHSGNQPQHF
DNA: TGTGCCAGCAGCTCTGGACACTCTGGCAATCAGCCCCAGCATTTT

size: once
V: TRBV6-5
D: -
J: TRBJ1-1
CDR3: CASSPSLNTEAFF
DNA: TGTGCCAGCAGTCCCAGCCTGAACACTGAAGCTTTCTTT

size: -
V: TRBV3-1/TRBV3-2
D: TRBD2
J: TRBJ2-1
CDR3: CASSPTWGAGGVNEQFF
DNA: TGTGCCAGCAGCCCCACCTGGGGAGCGGGAGGGGTTAATGAGCAGTTCTTC